The rows below give T cell receptor beta chains drawn from one sample of a study of T cell changes during pregnancy in multiple sclerosis. Libraries were prepared by immunoSEQ multiplex PCR; TCRdb keeps only in-frame clonotypes and omits some of them. The data contain approximately 30,000 clones, 75% to 90% of them singletons. Sequences were derived from CD8+ T cells from peripheral blood mononuclear cells, sampled after pregnancy. These receptors all come from a female donor with multiple sclerosis, enrolled in a pregnancy study. CDR3s include the opening cysteine and the closing phenylalanine or tryptophan. The D gene is left open where the match is weak. Expanded clones are given a class, and other clones once, few, many or no size at all.

V gene: TRBV5-1
D gene: -
J gene: TRBJ2-5
clone size: -
CDR3 DNA: TGCGCCACTTCGTTGGGCGATCCACAAGAGACCCAGTACTTC
CDR3 protein: CATSLGDPQETQYF

V gene: TRBV4-1
D gene: -
J gene: TRBJ1-1
clone size: -
CDR3 DNA: TGCGCCAGCAGCCAAGGGGGACACATGAACACTGAAGCTTTCTTT
CDR3 protein: CASSQGGHMNTEAFF

V gene: TRBV4-3
D gene: TRBD1
J gene: TRBJ2-3
clone size: -
CDR3 DNA: TGCGCCAGCTCTACCCAACAGGGGGGCACAGATACGCAGTATTTT
CDR3 protein: CASSTQQGGTDTQYF

V gene: TRBV4-3
D gene: TRBD2
J gene: TRBJ2-1
clone size: -
CDR3 DNA: TGCGCCAGCAGCCAAGAATTTAGCGGGATAGGAGGGCTCGCAGACAATGAGCAGTTCTTC
CDR3 protein: CASSQEFSGIGGLADNEQFF

V gene: TRBV9
D gene: TRBD2
J gene: TRBJ2-3
clone size: -
CDR3 DNA: TGTGCCAGCAGACCGACTAGCGGGGGACCTAGCACAGATACGCAGTATTTT
CDR3 protein: CASRPTSGGPSTDTQYF

V gene: TRBV7-3
D gene: -
J gene: TRBJ2-3
clone size: -
CDR3 DNA: TGTGCCAGCAGCTTACTGGCTGGAGTGGCAGATACGCAGTATTTT
CDR3 protein: CASSLLAGVADTQYF

V gene: TRBV13
D gene: -
J gene: TRBJ1-6
clone size: -
CDR3 DNA: TGTGCCAGCAGCTCCAGGGAGGCGAGTTCACCCCTCCACTTT
CDR3 protein: CASSSREASSPLHF

V gene: TRBV9
D gene: TRBD2
J gene: TRBJ2-1
clone size: -
CDR3 DNA: TGTGCCAGCAGCGTAGAGGCCGGGGGGGGGATTGAGCAGTTCTTC
CDR3 protein: CASSVEAGGGIEQFF

V gene: TRBV4-1
D gene: TRBD1
J gene: TRBJ1-1
clone size: once
CDR3 DNA: TGCGCCAGCAGCCTACAGACAGGGGGCGCAAGGGCTTTCTTT
CDR3 protein: CASSLQTGGARAFF

V gene: TRBV7-4
D gene: -
J gene: TRBJ2-4
clone size: -
CDR3 DNA: TGTGCCACCCCCCCTAGTGTAACAAACATTCAGTACTTC
CDR3 protein: CATPPSVTNIQYF

V gene: TRBV4-3
D gene: TRBD1
J gene: TRBJ2-7
clone size: -
CDR3 DNA: TGCGCCAGCAGCCAAATACCGGGACAGGGTGCCTACGAGCAGTACTTC
CDR3 protein: CASSQIPGQGAYEQYF

V gene: TRBV27
D gene: TRBD2
J gene: TRBJ2-3
clone size: -
CDR3 DNA: TGTGCCAGCGCGGGGGGACGGACAGATACGCAGTATTTT
CDR3 protein: CASAGGRTDTQYF

V gene: TRBV6-5
D gene: TRBD1
J gene: TRBJ1-2
clone size: few
CDR3 DNA: TGTGCCAGCAGTCCCAGGGGGTCCCTCTATGGCTACACCTTC
CDR3 protein: CASSPRGSLYGYTF

V gene: TRBV15
D gene: -
J gene: TRBJ2-7
clone size: -
CDR3 DNA: TGTGCCACCAGCGAGAGGGGAGGCCCCTACGAGCAGTACTTC
CDR3 protein: CATSERGGPYEQYF

V gene: TRBV9
D gene: -
J gene: TRBJ2-1
clone size: -
CDR3 DNA: TGTGCCAGCAGCGTAGATTTGACTTCGTCGTACAATGAGCAGTTCTTC
CDR3 protein: CASSVDLTSSYNEQFF

V gene: TRBV4-2
D gene: TRBD1
J gene: TRBJ2-5
clone size: -
CDR3 DNA: TGTGCCAGCAGCCAAGTTTCGACAGGGGAAGAGACCCAGTACTTC
CDR3 protein: CASSQVSTGEETQYF

V gene: TRBV4-2
D gene: -
J gene: TRBJ2-1
clone size: -
CDR3 DNA: TGTGCCAGCAGCCAAGAGTTGTCTAACTACAATGAGCAGTTCTTC
CDR3 protein: CASSQELSNYNEQFF

V gene: TRBV6-1
D gene: -
J gene: TRBJ1-1
clone size: -
CDR3 DNA: TGTGCCAGCAGTGAATGGGGCCAGGGCACTGAAGCTTTCTTT
CDR3 protein: CASSEWGQGTEAFF

V gene: TRBV7-2
D gene: TRBD2
J gene: TRBJ2-5
clone size: -
CDR3 DNA: TGTGCCAGCAGCTACGGGGGGGCCGCAGAGACCCAGTACTTC
CDR3 protein: CASSYGGAAETQYF

V gene: TRBV13
D gene: -
J gene: TRBJ1-1
clone size: -
CDR3 DNA: TGTGCCAGCAGCCAAGAGGGAGCTGAAGCTTTCTTT
CDR3 protein: CASSQEGAEAFF

V gene: TRBV27
D gene: TRBD2
J gene: TRBJ2-5
clone size: -
CDR3 DNA: TGTGCCAGCAGCTATAGCGGGGGGATTCAAGAGACCCAGTACTTC
CDR3 protein: CASSYSGGIQETQYF

V gene: TRBV5-6
D gene: -
J gene: TRBJ1-5
clone size: -
CDR3 DNA: TGTGCCAGCAGCCTCAGCAATCAGCCCCAGCATTTT
CDR3 protein: CASSLSNQPQHF

V gene: TRBV4-3
D gene: -
J gene: TRBJ2-7
clone size: -
CDR3 DNA: TGCGCCAGCAGCCAAGGGAGGAGCTACGAGCAGTACTTC
CDR3 protein: CASSQGRSYEQYF

V gene: TRBV5-4
D gene: TRBD1
J gene: TRBJ2-6
clone size: once
CDR3 DNA: TGTGCCAGCAGCTTGGATGCAGGGGGCAGATCTGGGGCCAACGTCCTGACTTTC
CDR3 protein: CASSLDAGGRSGANVLTF

V gene: TRBV7-9
D gene: TRBD1
J gene: TRBJ1-1
clone size: -
CDR3 DNA: TGTGCCAGCAGCTTAGGCCAGGGGGCTTTTACTGAAGCTTTCTTT
CDR3 protein: CASSLGQGAFTEAFF

V gene: TRBV19
D gene: TRBD2
J gene: TRBJ2-5
clone size: -
CDR3 DNA: TGTGCCAGTAGTCCGCCAGTAGGGACTAGCGGAGGGGAGACCCAGTACTTC
CDR3 protein: CASSPPVGTSGGETQYF

V gene: TRBV9
D gene: -
J gene: TRBJ1-2
clone size: -
CDR3 DNA: TGTGCCAGCAGCGTAGGGGGGACATTCACTACTAACTATGGCTACACCTTC
CDR3 protein: CASSVGGTFTTNYGYTF

V gene: TRBV27
D gene: -
J gene: TRBJ1-1
clone size: few
CDR3 DNA: TGTGCCAGCAGTTTACCGGGATCCACTGAAGCTTTCTTT
CDR3 protein: CASSLPGSTEAFF

V gene: TRBV7-9
D gene: -
J gene: TRBJ1-2
clone size: -
CDR3 DNA: TGTGCCAGCAGCACAGAGATACAGGGCAACACCTTC
CDR3 protein: CASSTEIQGNTF

V gene: TRBV13
D gene: TRBD1
J gene: TRBJ2-3
clone size: -
CDR3 DNA: TGTGCCAGCAGAGCTCAGGGGGACACGCAGTATTTT
CDR3 protein: CASRAQGDTQYF

V gene: TRBV4-2
D gene: TRBD2
J gene: TRBJ2-7
clone size: -
CDR3 DNA: TGTGCCAGCAGCCAAGAACTAGCGGGGGGCCGCTACGAGCAGTACTTC
CDR3 protein: CASSQELAGGRYEQYF

V gene: TRBV4-3
D gene: -
J gene: TRBJ2-7
clone size: -
CDR3 DNA: TGCGCCAGCAGCCAAGAACCCACACACGCTTACGAGCAGTACTTC
CDR3 protein: CASSQEPTHAYEQYF

V gene: TRBV6-5
D gene: TRBD2
J gene: TRBJ2-1
clone size: -
CDR3 DNA: TGTGCCAGCAGTTACGAGGTAGCGGGGGGGCAGGATGAGCAGTTCTTC
CDR3 protein: CASSYEVAGGQDEQFF

V gene: TRBV11-2
D gene: -
J gene: TRBJ1-6
clone size: -
CDR3 DNA: TGTGCCAGCAGCACTGCAGGGGTCTATAATTCACCCCTCCACTTT
CDR3 protein: CASSTAGVYNSPLHF

V gene: TRBV28
D gene: -
J gene: TRBJ1-1
clone size: once
CDR3 DNA: TGTGCCAGCAGGGAACAGCAGAACACTGAAGCTTTCTTT
CDR3 protein: CASREQQNTEAFF

V gene: TRBV5-8
D gene: -
J gene: TRBJ2-7
clone size: -
CDR3 DNA: TGTGCCAGCAGCCTGGACTACCCCAGGCCGGGAGCCGAGCAGTACTTC
CDR3 protein: CASSLDYPRPGAEQYF

V gene: TRBV9
D gene: -
J gene: TRBJ1-2
clone size: -
CDR3 DNA: TGTGCCAGCAGCGTCGGCAGGGGCTATGGCTACACCTTC
CDR3 protein: CASSVGRGYGYTF

V gene: TRBV13
D gene: TRBD1
J gene: TRBJ2-2
clone size: once
CDR3 DNA: TGTGCCAGCAGCCAACGTAAGACTCATGACAGGGAGAACACCGGGGAGCTGTTTTTT
CDR3 protein: CASSQRKTHDRENTGELFF

V gene: TRBV4-3
D gene: -
J gene: TRBJ1-4
clone size: -
CDR3 DNA: TGCGCCAGCAGCCAAGATGGGCAGATTAATGAAAAACTGTTTTTT
CDR3 protein: CASSQDGQINEKLFF

V gene: TRBV4-3
D gene: -
J gene: TRBJ2-7
clone size: -
CDR3 DNA: TGCGCCAGCAGCCAAGTGTTCCAAACCTACGAGCAGTACTTC
CDR3 protein: CASSQVFQTYEQYF

V gene: TRBV29-1
D gene: -
J gene: TRBJ1-2
clone size: -
CDR3 DNA: TGCAGCGTTCACAAACCTGACAGTTGGGCTAACTATGGCTACACCTTC
CDR3 protein: CSVHKPDSWANYGYTF

V gene: TRBV27
D gene: -
J gene: TRBJ1-6
clone size: -
CDR3 DNA: TGTGCCAGCAGTTTCGCCGACTACAATTCACCCCTCCACTTT
CDR3 protein: CASSFADYNSPLHF

V gene: TRBV4-3
D gene: -
J gene: TRBJ1-4
clone size: -
CDR3 DNA: TGCGCCAGCAGCCAAGATACCCCTGGAGGTAATGAAAAACTGTTTTTT
CDR3 protein: CASSQDTPGGNEKLFF

V gene: TRBV9
D gene: -
J gene: TRBJ2-7
clone size: -
CDR3 DNA: TGTGCCAGCAGCGTAGGAGCGACCCCTCTGGGGAGACCATACGAGCAGTACTTC
CDR3 protein: CASSVGATPLGRPYEQYF

V gene: TRBV27
D gene: TRBD2
J gene: TRBJ2-5
clone size: once
CDR3 DNA: TGTGCCAGCAAACGGGGGGTGAGGGAGACCCAGTACTTC
CDR3 protein: CASKRGVRETQYF

V gene: TRBV9
D gene: TRBD1
J gene: TRBJ2-1
clone size: once
CDR3 DNA: TGTGCCAGCAGCTACCGGGACAGGTTTACCTACAATGAGCAGTTCTTC
CDR3 protein: CASSYRDRFTYNEQFF

V gene: TRBV9
D gene: -
J gene: TRBJ1-2
clone size: -
CDR3 DNA: TGTGCCAGCAGCGGGGGTTGGGCAGGGGTCCCCAGGGACTATGGCTACACCTTC
CDR3 protein: CASSGGWAGVPRDYGYTF

V gene: TRBV19
D gene: -
J gene: TRBJ2-7
clone size: few
CDR3 DNA: TGTGCCAGTAGTATAGGGCAGGGGTCTTGGGAGCAGTACTTC
CDR3 protein: CASSIGQGSWEQYF

V gene: TRBV4-2
D gene: TRBD1
J gene: TRBJ1-2
clone size: -
CDR3 DNA: TGTGCCAGCAGCCAGGAACCGGGGACAGGCGTCATCTATGGCTACACCTTC
CDR3 protein: CASSQEPGTGVIYGYTF

V gene: TRBV13
D gene: TRBD1
J gene: TRBJ1-2
clone size: -
CDR3 DNA: TGTGCCAGCAGCTACGGGACAGATTTCTATGGCTACACCTTC
CDR3 protein: CASSYGTDFYGYTF

V gene: TRBV19
D gene: -
J gene: TRBJ2-7
clone size: -
CDR3 DNA: TGTGCCTCGCGGCAGGGCCACGAGCAGTACTTC
CDR3 protein: CASRQGHEQYF

V gene: TRBV9
D gene: -
J gene: TRBJ1-2
clone size: -
CDR3 DNA: TGTGCCAGCAGCGCAGACAGCCCCTATGGCTACACCTTC
CDR3 protein: CASSADSPYGYTF

V gene: TRBV9
D gene: TRBD1
J gene: TRBJ2-5
clone size: -
CDR3 DNA: TGTGCCAGCAGCCCCGGACAGGGTTTCCAAGAGACCCAGTACTTC
CDR3 protein: CASSPGQGFQETQYF

V gene: TRBV11-2
D gene: -
J gene: TRBJ2-5
clone size: -
CDR3 DNA: TGTGCCAGCAGGGGGATTGCGGGCCAAGAGACCCAGTACTTC
CDR3 protein: CASRGIAGQETQYF

V gene: TRBV2
D gene: -
J gene: TRBJ1-1
clone size: -
CDR3 DNA: TGTGCCAGCAGTGCGGGTTACAATGAAGCTTTCTTT
CDR3 protein: CASSAGYNEAFF

V gene: TRBV27
D gene: -
J gene: TRBJ2-5
clone size: once
CDR3 DNA: TGTGCCAGCAGCCCCCTCGGGTACGAAGAGACCCAGTACTTC
CDR3 protein: CASSPLGYEETQYF